The clone carrying this T cell receptor beta chain was observed a few times. This entry comes from a study of blood T cell repertoires in COVID-19. Study-level information: From the United States, Italy and Spain came samples of acute and convalescent COVID-19. Sources were T cells, B-cell-depleted T cells, or PBMCs; the material itself was cDNA or gDNA.

This CDR3 is built from 16 residues. V was pared by 5 bases and J by 4 bases, with 17 bases between. In germline, CDR1 is SEHNR, CDR2 FQNEAQ (reference sequence). In the original analysis: Reference gene primers were amplified, and this amplification served to estimate nucleated cell counts. The assay was immunoSEQ multiplex PCR, and TCRdb's table has in-frame clones only and misses some. The DNA gave D and trimming, while V, J and clone size come from that table. This sample has 30,000 to 40,000 clones, with 70% to 90% found just once. This clonotype originated in a man in his 70s with acute or convalescent COVID-19. The chain uses TRBV7-9 and TRBJ2-2; maybe TRBD1 (6 bases). The specimen was peripheral blood. The CDR3 reads CASSPRGQGITGELFF. CDR3 in DNA: TGTGCCAGCAGCCCCCGCGGTCAGGGGATCACCGGGGAGCTGTTTTTT.